This T cell receptor (beta chain) derives from a study of T cells in Graves' hyperthyroidism and ophthalmopathy (dated by TCRdb to about 2019). A note on the overall study: Peripheral blood was sampled at the time of initial diagnosis, prior to any treatment. To identify distinguishing TCR V-J signatures, a discovery cohort of around 100 patients was used, comprising approximately 40 with Graves' ophthalmopathy and around 60 with stable Graves' hyperthyroidism. Whether ophthalmopathy could be predicted prospectively was tested in an independent validation cohort made up of approximately 19 hyperthyroidism patients plus 17 patients who later progressed to ophthalmopathy. The 95 to 100 discovery patients were divided at random into training and test sets in a 7:3 ratio. In several Graves' hyperthyroidism patients, the study also compared T-cell repertoires from thyroid tissue with T-cell repertoires from blood. Once sampling was done, hyperthyroidism patients were given methimazole at a starting dose of 30 mg daily, whereas ophthalmopathy patients were given high-dose intravenous methylprednisolone. According to the paper, TCR Vbeta CDR3 sequencing was carried out on roughly 130 peripheral blood samples, which came from fewer than 50 ophthalmopathy, some 73 hyperthyroidism and roughly 17 progressor patients. The research as a whole found: In validation, progression to ophthalmopathy was predicted by the model with almost 71% sensitivity and about 72% specificity, a median of 6.5 months before onset. Most expanded thyroid clonotypes (frequency above 0.001) were also detected in blood, a finding suggesting that blood repertoires may reflect thyroid immune responses. In cross-validation, a model built on a 13 V-J signature told ophthalmopathy apart from stable hyperthyroidism with under 90% sensitivity and approximately 81% specificity, and in testing the same model reached 80%/75%. Sample size was not statistically predetermined, and investigators were not blinded to group allocation.

Ophthalmopathy patients had moderately to severely active disease, Clinical Activity Score of at least 3, NOSPECS grade of at least 4, and duration under 3 months. Exclusion was applied to patients with uncontrolled infections, other autoimmune diseases, pregnancy or lactation. Diagnoses relied on clinical symptoms, serum thyroxine and TRAb, thyroid ultrasound and orbital computed tomography. PBMCs were isolated from 7.5 to 10 ml of fresh peripheral blood by Ficoll-Paque density gradient centrifugation. Total RNA was extracted with Trizol reagent, and quality was checked on an Agilent 2100 Bioanalyzer. As concerns this clonotype: What this receptor recognizes is not known. Base qualities were left out, and no much larger clone turns up one base away.

CDR3 length: 12 amino acids, cysteine to phenylalanine. The only DNA kept is the CDR3, 36 bases in frame from the first base. Trimming at the junction amounts to 0 bases on V and 9 bases on J, and the germline ends lie 7 bases apart. The germline V gene provides CDR1 ENHRY and CDR2 SYGVKD. TCR beta CDR3 regions were amplified from RNA transcripts. A first-round RT-PCR of the TCR CDR3 used the HTBI primer set with the Qiagen OneStep RT-PCR kit. The libraries were constructed in a second round of multiplex PCR and then size-selected and purified. Sequencing of the libraries was done on an Illumina HiSeq2000 using paired-end 100 bp reads. Turning to the authors' computational methods: SOAPnuke was used to process the raw data, removing reads that contained adapters or uncalled bases, had a mean Phred below 15, or lacked an exact match to the constant primer or identifier. COPE v1.2.5 was used to merge the high-quality paired reads, and each unique nucleotide sequence was defined as a clonotype. MiTCR v1.1 was used to align the clonotypes against IMGT TRBV, TRBD and TRBJ reference segments. Analysis was restricted to V-J combinations with a frequency above 0.0001, which covered about 99% of repertoires. A TCS score was defined as the ratio between F50 (clonal expansion) and ExV (chaos), using BLOSUM62-based TCRdist between CDR3 peptides within each V-J. Welch's t-statistics and random forest reduced around 510 V-J features to roughly 13, which were used in a naive Bayes classifier (R e1071). TCRdb trimmed public reads at Q25 via fastp, called clones via MiXCR and kept in-frame beta chains. One record per CDR3 amino acid sequence lists the most common genes and DNA. TCRdb assigned the V and J calls; the authors' analysis was not used. A total of approximately 600,000 distinct CDR3 sequences appear in this sample, approximately 14% of them only once. Less than 9% of the sample rests with the top ten.

The sequence joins TRBV10-3 to TRBJ2-3; the D gene could be TRBD1 or TRBD2, each one agreeing over 5 bases. This sequence originates from a woman aged 18-29 years with Graves' ophthalmopathy. Specimen: blood. The CDR3 region reads CAISESGTTQYF. The DNA sequence follows: TGTGCCATCAGTGAGTCGGGGACCACGCAGTATTTT.